The 29 T cell receptor beta chains given below trace back to one sample, sequenced in a study of OX40 agonist ivuxolimab in advanced cancers. Assay used: immunoSEQ multiplex PCR; TCRdb lists only in-frame clones, some missing. The sample holds approximately 63,000 clones, 70% to 90% seen once. This material consisted of CD4+ or CD8+ T cells sorted from blood, taken in a trial of the OX40 agonist ivuxolimab. These receptors were taken from an adult with an advanced solid tumor such as melanoma, head and neck, liver or kidney cancer.

The rearrangement joins TRBV19 to TRBJ1-5, with 11 bases that match TRBD1. This CDR3 is 15 amino acids long. J gave up 6 bases and V 7 bases, and 8 bases lay outside the gene matches. CDR1 and CDR2 from the germline V gene are LNHDA and SQIVND (reference sequence). CDR3 DNA: TGTGCCAGTACCCGCCGGGACAGGGGGGGTCAGCCCCAGCATTTT. Translating gives CASTRRDRGGQPQHF. Using reference TRBV19 and TRBJ1-5 for the parts outside the CDR3, the full variable domain is DGGITQSPKYLFRKEGQNVTLSCEQNLNHDAMYWYRQDPGQGLRLIYYSQIVNDFQKGDIAEGYSVSREKKESFPLTVTSAQKNPTAFYLCASTRRDRGGQPQHFGDGTRLSIL.

V is TRBV7-9 and J is TRBJ2-1; D not certain. The V and J ends lost 3 bases and 9 bases respectively, with 6 bases between them. This CDR3 has 11 residues. The germline CDR1 and CDR2 sequences are SEHNR and FQNEAQ (reference sequence). The CDR3 DNA reads as TGTGCCAGCAGCTTTACTGGTGAGCAGTTCTTC. Translated, it gives CASSFTGEQFF.

This chain links TRBV5-1 with TRBJ1-1; 8 bases line up with TRBD1. The CDR3 totals 16 residues. CDR1 is SGHRS, CDR2 YFSETQ, per germline. V trimming: 5 bases; J trimming: 1 base; junction bases outside the gene matches: 10. The CDR3 loop reads CASSIGTGIRNTEAFF. The CDR3 nucleotides are TGCGCCAGCAGTATCGGGACAGGCATAAGGAACACTGAAGCTTTCTTT.

A single count supports this clone. The chain combines TRBV11-1 with TRBJ2-4; 7 bases are a match to TRBD1. The V and J ends lost 5 bases and 5 bases, in that order; junction bases with no gene match: 9. Germline CDR1 reads SGHAT; CDR2 reads FQDESV (reference sequence). The CDR3 runs 15 residues. This CDR3 reads CASSKDRAFENIQYF. CDR3 nucleotide sequence: TGTGCCAGCAGCAAAGACAGGGCTTTTGAAAACATTCAGTACTTC.

The rearrangement links TRBV28 to TRBJ2-1, with TRBD2 as a possible D gene (6 bases). The V gene's germline CDR1 is MDHEN and CDR2 SYDVKM. V was cut by 6 bases and J by 7 bases, with 22 bases left in between. The CDR3 loop spans 16 amino acids. The CDR3 DNA reads TGTGCCAGCAGCCCTGATCTTGCCGGGAGAGGGAATGAGCAGTTCTTC. The encoded protein is CASSPDLAGRGNEQFF.

This clone showed up just once. The gene calls are TRBV28 and TRBJ2-3, with 8 bases aligning to TRBD2. The CDR3 spans 14 residues. Germline lookup yields CDR1 MDHEN and CDR2 SYDVKM. V dropped 5 bases and J dropped 5; count of bases not matched to a gene: 6. The CDR3 DNA sequence: TGTGCCAGCAGTCGTAGCGGGATGCTAGATACGCAGTATTTT. It specifies CASSRSGMLDTQYF.

This sequence joins TRBV7-6 and TRBJ2-5, with 12 bases identical to TRBD2. Germline loops: CDR1 SGHVS, CDR2 FNYEAQ. The CDR3 extends over 16 amino acids. V was pared by 2 bases and J by 5 bases, with 6 bases of the junction left unmatched. The CDR3 nucleotides are TGTGCCAGCAGCTTATCGACTAGCGGGAGATGGGAGACCCAGTACTTC. Amino acids: CASSLSTSGRWETQYF.

V is TRBV13 and J is TRBJ2-1; perhaps TRBD2 as D (6 bases). Per the germline V gene, CDR1 is PRHDT and CDR2 is FYEKMQ (reference sequence). This CDR3 region has 16 residues. The germline V and J ends were trimmed by 5 bases and 9 bases, with 23 bases remaining between them. The CDR3: CASSLPLRRDKSEQFF. CDR3 sequence (DNA): TGTGCCAGCAGCCTCCCCCTTCGGCGGGATAAAAGTGAGCAGTTCTTC.

V usage is TRBV7-9 and J usage is TRBJ1-2, with 8 bases that match TRBD1. The CDR3 sequence is 14 residues long. Germline loops: CDR1 SEHNR, CDR2 FQNEAQ (reference sequence). V gave up 5 bases and J gave up 4 bases; unmatched junction bases: 6. CDR3 protein: CASSPWTGIYGYTF. As DNA, the CDR3 is TGTGCCAGCAGCCCCTGGACAGGGATCTATGGCTACACCTTC.

The CDR3 is CAITAGTGYGYTF. Written as DNA, the CDR3 is TGTGCCATCACCGCGGGGACTGGCTATGGCTACACCTTC. V gene TRBV10-3 combines with J gene TRBJ1-2; weak D call: TRBD1 (5 bases). Germline CDR1 and CDR2: ENHRY and SYGVKD. The CDR3 loop spans 13 amino acids. Trimming shortened V by 7 bases and J by 4 bases, and 13 bases separated the two germline ends.

The gene calls are TRBV9 and TRBJ1-1, with D possibly matching TRBD1 (5 bases). V shed 3 bases and J shed 5 bases, with 20 bases lying between them. The CDR3 runs to 16 residues. Germline V CDR1 and CDR2: SGDLS, YYNGEE. CDR3: CASSDRDSLFRTEAFF. In DNA form, the CDR3 reads TGTGCCAGCAGCGACCGGGACTCTCTTTTTCGGACTGAAGCTTTCTTT. The full variable domain, its missing parts supplied by reference TRBV9 and TRBJ1-1, is DSGVTQTPKHLITATGQRVTLRCSPRSGDLSVYWYQQSLDQGLQFLIQYYNGEERAKGNILERFSAQQFPDLHSELNLSSLELGDSALYFCASSDRDSLFRTEAFFGQGTRLTVV.

The chain combines TRBV5-1 with TRBJ2-1, with TRBD1 as a possible D gene (9 bases). The length of the CDR3 is 16 residues. V was cut by 4 bases and J by 5 bases, with 19 bases left in between. CDR1 is SGHRS, CDR2 YFSETQ, per germline. CDR3 nucleotide sequence: TGCGCCAGCAGCCCGGGAGGGACAGGGCAGCACAATGAGCAGTTCTTC. Its translation: CASSPGGTGQHNEQFF.

The chain links TRBV28 to TRBJ2-4; 12 nucleotides match TRBD1. CDR1 is MDHEN and CDR2 is SYDVKM in the germline V gene. The CDR3 extends over 18 amino acids. J gave up 1 base and V 5 bases, and 9 bases lay outside the gene matches. The CDR3 region has the DNA TGTGCCAGCAGTAAACCTCCCGGGACAGGGGGCGCCAAAAACATTCAGTACTTC. This encodes CASSKPPGTGGAKNIQYF.

The chain has TRBV9 and TRBJ2-1; 12 bases map to TRBD2. The V gene's germline CDR1 is SGDLS and CDR2 YYNGEE. The CDR3 has 15 amino acids. Trimming removed 4 bases from V and 3 bases from J; junction bases left unmatched: 2. This chain's CDR3 is CASSPTSGSYNEQFF. The CDR3 coding sequence is TGTGCCAGCAGCCCGACTAGCGGGAGCTACAATGAGCAGTTCTTC.

The gene calls are TRBV4-1 and TRBJ2-7; 12 bases agree with TRBD2. Germline CDR1 reads MGHRA; CDR2 reads YSYEKL. The CDR3 consists of 17 residues. V trimming: 3 bases; J trimming: 0 bases; junction bases outside the gene matches: 6. The CDR3 nucleotides are TGCGCCAGCAGCCAGGTTGGACTAGCGGGAAGCTCCTACGAGCAGTACTTC. Translated, it gives CASSQVGLAGSSYEQYF.

V gene TRBV6-1 combines with J gene TRBJ2-1; D may be TRBD2 (6 bases). Between the trimmed V and J ends, which lost 4 bases and 4 bases, there was a span of 20 bases. CDR1 is MNHNS and CDR2 is SASEGT in the germline V gene. The CDR3 extends over 17 amino acids. CDR3 sequence reads: CASSAILGSGAYNEQFF. For the CDR3, the DNA is TGTGCCAGCAGTGCAATCCTTGGTAGCGGCGCATACAATGAGCAGTTCTTC.

This clone appeared once. The V call is TRBV18, the J call TRBJ1-2; no clear D gene. The CDR3 has 15 residues. Germline CDR1 and CDR2: KGHSH and LQKENI. V lost 3 bases, J lost 2 bases, and 13 bases lay in between. This chain's CDR3 is CASSPPKGDNYGYTF. For the CDR3, the DNA is TGTGCCAGCTCACCGCCCAAGGGTGACAACTATGGCTACACCTTC.

The genes are TRBV29-1 and TRBJ2-3; D not resolved. The CDR3 extends over 14 amino acids. V lost 6 bases, J lost 0 bases, and 13 bases lay in between. The germline CDR1 and CDR2 sequences are SQVTM and ANQGSEA. CDR3 in DNA: TGCAGCGTCAAAGCTCCTACTAGCACAGATACGCAGTATTTT. Protein sequence: CSVKAPTSTDTQYF.

CDR3 protein: CASSLLTGVTGELFF. In DNA, the CDR3 is TGTGCCAGCAGTCTCCTGACAGGGGTCACCGGGGAGCTGTTTTTT. The chain carries TRBV28 and TRBJ2-2; 8 nucleotides line up with TRBD1. The junction had 6 bases not matched to a gene; V was cut back by 5 bases and J by 4 bases. The CDR3 is made up of 15 amino acids. Germline V gives CDR1 MDHEN, CDR2 SYDVKM. Full variable domain (remainder filled in from reference TRBV28 and TRBJ2-2): DVKVTQSSRYLVKRTGEKVFLECVQDMDHENMFWYRQDPGLGLRLIYFSYDVKMKEKGDIPEGYSVSREKKERFSLILESASTNQTSMYLCASSLLTGVTGELFFGEGSRLTVL.

This rearrangement joins TRBV6-1 to TRBJ1-1; D not certain. The CDR3 is 13 amino acids. Trimming removed 3 bases at V and 1 base at J, with 6 bases between. Per germline, CDR1 MNHNS and CDR2 SASEGT. CDR3 region: CASSDMSNTEAFF. For the CDR3, the DNA is TGTGCCAGCAGTGATATGTCGAACACTGAAGCTTTCTTT.

The CDR3 DNA is TGTGCCAGCAGCTTCGCACCCGGGACAGACACTTACGAGCAGTACTTC. Its protein is CASSFAPGTDTYEQYF. The chain combines TRBV5-5 with TRBJ2-7; 7 nucleotides match TRBD1. This CDR3 is built from 16 residues. The ends lost 2 bases at V and 4 bases at J; junction bases unmatched: 12. From germline, CDR1 is SGHKS and CDR2 YYEKEE (reference sequence).

This clone occurred a few times. V and J are TRBV6-5 and TRBJ1-3; TRBD1 is a possible D gene (5 bases). This CDR3 contains 14 residues. Germline CDR1 is MNHEY and CDR2 is SVGAGI. Trimming cost V 6 bases and J 2 bases, with 11 bases left between them. CDR3 nucleotides: TGTGCCAGCAGGGAGACAGAGGCTGGAAACACCATATATTTT. This gives the protein CASRETEAGNTIYF.

This clone was detected once. CDR3 amino acids: CASSLDRGSDEQFF. The DNA for the CDR3 is TGTGCCAGCAGCTTAGATCGGGGTTCCGATGAGCAGTTCTTC. This chain links TRBV11-2 with TRBJ2-1; D is perhaps TRBD2 (5 bases). Trimming took off 0 bases at V and 8 bases at J, with 11 bases between the two ends. The CDR3 covers 14 residues. Germline V gene lookup returns CDR1 SGHAT and CDR2 FQNNGV.

The chain has TRBV19 and TRBJ1-3; D gene uncertain. With 5 bases removed from V and 0 bases from J, the gap between germline ends came to 8 bases. Germline lookup yields CDR1 LNHDA and CDR2 SQIVND (reference sequence). This CDR3 has 14 residues. DNA of the CDR3: TGTGCCAGTAGTTCCCTAAGCTCTGGAAACACCATATATTTT. Translated, it gives CASSSLSSGNTIYF.

The count of this clone is one. The chain carries TRBV21-1 and TRBJ1-1. TRBV21-1 represents a pseudogene. The CDR3 totals 15 residues. CDR3 loop: CASSLFPGGGTEAFF. The CDR3 bases are TGTGCCAGCAGCCTTTTCCCAGGCGGGGGGACTGAAGCTTTCTTT.

The CDR3 DNA is TGTGCCTGGAGGCCTCCCGGGTCTAGCGGGATCGAGCAGTACTTC. As protein: CAWRPPGSSGIEQYF. V gene TRBV30 combines with J gene TRBJ2-7, with TRBD2 matching 9 bases. The germline V gene encodes CDR1 GTSNPN and CDR2 SVGIG (reference sequence). V gave up 3 bases and J gave up 6 bases; unmatched junction bases: 12. The CDR3 has 15 residues.

This sequence joins TRBV7-9 and TRBJ1-3; 7 bases are shared with TRBD1. This CDR3 has 15 residues. Germline CDR1 reads SEHNR; CDR2 reads FQNEAQ (reference sequence). V trimming: 10 bases; J trimming: 2 bases; junction bases outside the gene matches: 11. The DNA for the CDR3 is TGTGCCATCGGGACCGCCGACAGGGCTGGAAACACCATATATTTT. Protein sequence: CAIGTADRAGNTIYF.

The V call is TRBV19, the J call TRBJ2-1; 7 nucleotides agree with TRBD1. Per the germline V gene, CDR1 is LNHDA and CDR2 is SQIVND (reference sequence). The CDR3 has 15 amino acids. After removal of 4 bases from V and 5 bases from J, the junction contained 8 bases not matched to a gene. CDR3 sequence reads: CASSRTGELNNEQFF. The CDR3 DNA follows: TGTGCCAGTAGTAGAACAGGGGAACTTAACAATGAGCAGTTCTTC.

This rearrangement joins TRBV9 to TRBJ2-2; D may be TRBD2 (6 bases). Trimming removed 0 bases from V and 2 bases from J, with 11 bases in between. Germline V gene lookup returns CDR1 SGDLS and CDR2 YYNGEE. The CDR3 consists of 16 residues. The CDR3 region is CASSVAPSANTGELFF. CDR3 in DNA: TGTGCCAGCAGCGTAGCACCTAGCGCAAACACCGGGGAGCTGTTTTTT.